A single sample gave rise to the 24 T cell receptor beta chains below, sequenced in a study of T cell changes during pregnancy in multiple sclerosis (dated by TCRdb to the late 2010s). Receptors were amplified or captured by the immunoSEQ multiplex PCR assay. The table comes from immuneACCESS by way of TCRdb, which keeps in-frame sequences with V and J called. Part of the clones is missing from these tables; in studies checked, under half for an unresolved V gene and the rest for unknown reasons. The table for this sample lists 75,000 to 80,000 clones; around 89% of them were counted only once. Of the sample, 1.9% falls within the top ten clones. The specimen comprised peripheral blood, sampled before pregnancy. All receptors come from a female donor with multiple sclerosis, enrolled in a pregnancy study.

The CDR3 region is CAWSKPGQETYGYTF. The CDR3 DNA sequence: TGTGCCTGGAGTAAACCGGGACAGGAAACCTATGGCTACACCTTC. J is TRBJ1-2 and V is TRBV30; 8 nucleotides align to TRBD1. From germline, CDR1 is GTSNPN and CDR2 SVGIG (reference sequence). The CDR3 totals 15 residues. Trimming removed 2 bases from V and 4 bases from J; junction bases left unmatched: 9.

V is TRBV12-5 and J is TRBJ1-1, with D unresolved. This CDR3 region has 14 residues. Looked up from germline, CDR1 is LGHNT and CDR2 is FRNRAP. V was pared by 6 bases and J by 5 bases, with 16 bases between. In DNA, the CDR3 is TGTGCTAGTGGCCGAGCGGGAGGTTGGACTGAAGCTTTCTTT. Its translation: CASGRAGGWTEAFF.

The rearrangement uses TRBV6-4 and TRBJ2-3, with 11 positions matching TRBD2. The CDR3 runs to 14 residues. The germline gives CDR1 MRHNA, CDR2 SNTAGT. The J segment lost 3 bases and the V segment lost 8 bases, leaving 4 bases of the junction unmatched. CDR3 DNA sequence: TGTGCCAGCTCGACTAGCGGGGAGACAGATACGCAGTATTTT. As protein: CASSTSGETDTQYF.

The chain joins TRBV6-5 to TRBJ2-1, with 10 bases matching TRBD2. Germline CDR1 MNHEY, CDR2 SVGAGI. The CDR3 spans 14 residues. Germline trimming cut 7 bases from V and 9 bases from J; bases unmatched to any gene: 9. The CDR3 bases are TGTGCCAGCAACTCCGGGACTAGCGTTAGTGAGCAGTTCTTC. The encoded protein is CASNSGTSVSEQFF.

The V gene is TRBV25-1, the J gene TRBJ2-7, with a possible D match to TRBD1 (6 bases). Trimming removed 5 bases from V and 5 bases from J, with 16 bases in between. The CDR3 runs 14 residues. Germline V lookup: CDR1 MGHDK, CDR2 SYGVNS. This chain's CDR3 is CASSPRGYLDEQYF. CDR3 coding DNA: TGTGCCAGCAGTCCCAGGGGATACCTCGACGAGCAGTACTTC.

The chain recombines TRBV6-1 with TRBJ2-7; tentatively, D is TRBD1 (6 bases). The CDR3 length is 13 residues. V shed 6 bases and J shed 1 base, with 10 bases lying between them. Germline assignment: CDR1 MNHNS and CDR2 SASEGT. CDR3 DNA sequence: TGTGCCAGCAGGGGGACAAATTCCTACGAGCAGTACTTC. Protein: CASRGTNSYEQYF.

V gene TRBV2 combines with J gene TRBJ2-3; the D is unclear. CDR3 size: 13 residues. Trimming removed 9 bases from V and 0 bases from J, with 10 bases in between. Germline CDR1 and CDR2: SNHLY and FYNNEI. The CDR3 coding sequence is TGTGCCAGGAGGAACTCCAGCACAGATACGCAGTATTTT. Amino acids: CARRNSSTDTQYF. The whole variable domain, remainder taken from reference TRBV2 and TRBJ2-3, is EPEVTQTPSHQVTQMGQEVILRCVPISNHLYFYWYRQILGQKVEFLVSFYNNEISEKSEIFDDQFSVERPDGSNFTLKIRSTKLEDSAMYFCARRNSSTDTQYFGPGTRLTVL.

The V call is TRBV28, the J call TRBJ2-7, with TRBD2 identical over 12 bases. V shed 6 bases, J shed 4 bases, and the junction held 4 bases outside the gene matches. Per the germline V gene, CDR1 is MDHEN and CDR2 is SYDVKM. This CDR3 has 14 residues. The CDR3 loop is CASRSSGGAYEQYF. The DNA for the CDR3 is TGTGCCAGCAGGTCTAGCGGGGGGGCTTACGAGCAGTACTTC.

The chain uses TRBV11-2 and TRBJ2-1; 9 bases match TRBD1. CDR1 and CDR2 from the germline V gene are SGHAT and FQNNGV. The CDR3 runs 13 residues. Trimming removed 4 bases from V and 14 bases from J; junction bases left unmatched: 9. Here the CDR3 reads CASSSGQGSSEFF. The DNA of the CDR3 is TGTGCCAGCAGCTCGGGACAGGGCTCGTCTGAGTTCTTC.

The gene calls are TRBV25-1 and TRBJ1-1, with TRBD1 matching 8 bases. The CDR3 is made up of 15 amino acids. V was clipped by 3 bases and J by 3 bases; unmatched bases: 6. Per the germline V gene, CDR1 is MGHDK and CDR2 is SYGVNS. The CDR3 is CASSDFRGQYTEAFF. The DNA of the CDR3 is TGTGCCAGCAGTGACTTCAGGGGGCAATACACTGAAGCTTTCTTT.

This chain uses TRBV5-1 with TRBJ2-7, with 9 bases aligning to TRBD1. Losses at the gene ends were 7 bases for V and 3 bases for J; bases not matched to a gene: 8. The germline V gene encodes CDR1 SGHRS and CDR2 YFSETQ. This CDR3 spans 14 amino acids. In DNA form, the CDR3 reads TGCGCCAGCGGCACAGGGGGCCCGGTCTACGAGCAGTACTTC. This translates into CASGTGGPVYEQYF.

The rearrangement uses TRBV7-2 and TRBJ2-7; 10 nucleotides align to TRBD2. Germline CDR1 is SGHTA and CDR2 is FQGNSA. The trim removed 5 bases at V and 3 bases at J, leaving 10 bases unmatched. The CDR3 runs to 16 residues. The CDR3, as DNA: TGTGCCAGCAGCAGACATAGCGGGGGGATCTTCTACGAGCAGTACTTC. It yields the protein CASSRHSGGIFYEQYF.

The chain is built from TRBV27 and TRBJ2-1; 7 nucleotides agree with TRBD1. CDR1 and CDR2 from the germline V gene are MNHEY and SMNVEV (reference sequence). The CDR3 is 15 amino acids. The ends lost 3 bases at V and 6 bases at J; junction bases unmatched: 8. The CDR3 DNA sequence: TGTGCCAGCAGTTTGAGTAGGGGGCTTCCCAATGAGCAGTTCTTC. Encoded protein: CASSLSRGLPNEQFF.

This clone was seen only once. This chain links TRBV25-1 with TRBJ1-1; 7 nucleotides agree with TRBD1. CDR1 and CDR2 from the germline V gene are MGHDK and SYGVNS. CDR3 length: 14 residues. V lost 5 bases, J lost 4 bases, and 7 bases stayed unmatched. The chain's CDR3 is CASSWTGSTTEAFF. The CDR3 DNA reads as TGTGCCAGCAGTTGGACAGGCTCCACCACTGAAGCTTTCTTT.

Only one count was recorded for this clone. V is TRBV19 and J is TRBJ1-1, with 9 bases lining up with TRBD1. CDR1 and CDR2 from the germline V gene are LNHDA and SQIVND (reference sequence). J lost 0 bases, V lost 6 bases, and 11 bases had no gene match. CDR3 size: 17 residues. This chain's CDR3 is CASRSDRGPNMNTEAFF. As DNA, the CDR3 is TGTGCCAGTAGGTCGGACAGGGGACCGAACATGAACACTGAAGCTTTCTTT.

This rearrangement joins TRBV15 to TRBJ2-7; D call uncertain. Germline V gene lookup returns CDR1 LNHNV and CDR2 YYDKDF (reference sequence). This CDR3 contains 16 residues. With 0 bases removed from V and 2 bases from J, the gap between germline ends came to 14 bases. This chain's CDR3 is CATSRDPARSAYEQYF. CDR3 DNA sequence: TGTGCCACCAGCAGAGACCCCGCCAGGTCCGCCTACGAGCAGTACTTC.

V is TRBV5-4 and J is TRBJ2-7, with a weak D call TRBD1 (6 bases). Between the trimmed V and J ends, which lost 4 bases and 4 bases, there was a span of 18 bases. The CDR3 sequence is 15 residues long. Germline assignment: CDR1 SGHNT and CDR2 YYREEE (reference sequence). The CDR3 coding sequence is TGTGCCAGCAGCCAGGGGACAAAACCCCTATACGAGCAGTACTTC. This translates into CASSQGTKPLYEQYF.

This chain links TRBV7-2 with TRBJ2-3; D uncertain. This CDR3 has 11 residues. Germline values: CDR1 SGHTA, CDR2 FQGNSA. Deletions cut 5 bases from V and 8 bases from J, with 8 bases between. CDR3 DNA: TGTGCCAGCAGCCCTGGGCTTACGCAGTATTTT. Translation gives CASSPGLTQYF.

The chain uses TRBV5-4 and TRBJ2-1; 8 bases line up with TRBD2. The CDR3 is 15 residues long. The germline CDR1 and CDR2 sequences are SGHNT and YYREEE (reference sequence). Trimming cost V 3 bases and J 8 bases; bases outside gene matches: 10. As DNA, the CDR3 is TGTGCCAGCAGCTCCGGGCGGGGGGCTTTCGATGAGCAGTTCTTC. Its translation is CASSSGRGAFDEQFF.

This chain joins TRBV5-4 and TRBJ1-4, with TRBD1 as a possible D gene (5 bases). The germline V gene encodes CDR1 SGHNT and CDR2 YYREEE (reference sequence). The CDR3 has 16 residues. Trimming pared 0 bases from V and 5 bases from J, leaving 14 bases between. CDR3 DNA sequence: TGTGCCAGCAGCTTGGGTGGCGGGACTCGAAATGAAAAACTGTTTTTT. This translates into CASSLGGGTRNEKLFF.

The chain has TRBV6-6 and TRBJ2-7, with D uncertain. Trimming stripped 5 bases from V and 0 bases from J, with 17 bases between. CDR3 length: 16 residues. CDR1 MNHNY and CDR2 SVGAGI come from the germline V gene (reference sequence). The CDR3 DNA reads as TGTGCCAGCAGTCGACTCAGCCCTATAACCTCCTACGAGCAGTACTTC. Translated, it gives CASSRLSPITSYEQYF.

The chain is built from TRBV5-8 and TRBJ2-7; 8 bases map to TRBD1. Germline CDR1 and CDR2: SGHTS and YDEGEE. V was clipped by 7 bases and J by 3 bases; unmatched bases: 6. CDR3 length: 13 residues. CDR3 sequence (DNA): TGTGCCAGCCTGGACAGGGCGATCTACGAGCAGTACTTC. This sequence encodes CASLDRAIYEQYF.

The chain employs TRBV30 and TRBJ1-2; D unresolved. The germline CDR1 and CDR2 sequences are GTSNPN and SVGIG (reference sequence). This CDR3 comprises 12 residues. Trimming shortened V by 3 bases and J by 6 bases, and 11 bases separated the two germline ends. CDR3 bases: TGTGCCTGGAGGGTGACCGCGGATGGCTACACCTTC. The encoded protein is CAWRVTADGYTF.

The rearrangement uses TRBV28 and TRBJ2-7; 7 bases align to TRBD2. Germline values: CDR1 MDHEN, CDR2 SYDVKM. This CDR3 has 15 amino acids. Trimming removed 6 bases from V and 1 base from J; junction bases left unmatched: 9. The CDR3: CASSMRGGFSYEQYF. The CDR3, as DNA: TGTGCCAGCAGCATGAGGGGAGGGTTTTCCTACGAGCAGTACTTC.